A single sample is the source of the 18 T cell receptor beta chains below, sequenced in a study of blood T cell repertoires in COVID-19. Assay: immunoSEQ multiplex PCR; the TCRdb copy retains only in-frame clones and omits some. This repertoire shows about half a million clones, nearly 90% found once; its top ten account for around 0.92%. Input material: peripheral blood. The source of these receptors is a young man with COVID-19, enrolled during active disease.

V gene TRBV10-2 combines with J gene TRBJ2-1; the match to TRBD2 covers 11 bases. The germline CDR1 and CDR2 sequences are WSHSY and SAAADI. J lost 4 bases, V lost 0 bases, and 2 bases had no gene match. The CDR3 consists of 16 residues. CDR3 sequence reads: CASSESLAGVYNEQFF. CDR3 DNA: TGCGCCAGCAGTGAGTCACTAGCGGGGGTATACAATGAGCAGTTCTTC.

This clone came up once. This sequence joins TRBV5-6 and TRBJ2-4; TRBD2 matches 7 bases. This CDR3 is 17 amino acids long. Germline V gene lookup returns CDR1 SGHDT and CDR2 YYEEEE. The trim removed 4 bases at V and 0 bases at J, leaving 10 bases unmatched. This CDR3 reads CASSPGWGGVAKNIQYF. The CDR3 DNA is TGTGCCAGCAGCCCTGGCTGGGGAGGGGTAGCCAAAAACATTCAGTACTTC.

The CDR3 protein is CASDGLAGDTGELFF. The CDR3 DNA reads TGTGCCAGCGACGGACTAGCGGGAGACACCGGGGAGCTGTTTTTT. The chain employs TRBV11-2 and TRBJ2-2; 13 bases are shared with TRBD2. V lost 8 bases and J lost 3; bases outside the gene matches: 3. In germline, CDR1 is SGHAT, CDR2 FQNNGV. This CDR3 spans 15 amino acids.

In the case of this clone: Other nucleotide sequences in the sample specify the same CDR3. The chain recombines TRBV18 with TRBJ2-7; the D is unclear. The V gene's germline CDR1 is KGHSH and CDR2 LQKENI. The CDR3 runs to 13 residues. Trimming cost V 3 bases and J 4 bases, with 10 bases left between them. The CDR3 region has the DNA TGTGCCAGCTCACCTCTGGAGAGTTACGAGCAGTACTTC. As protein: CASSPLESYEQYF.

V is TRBV12-3 or TRBV12-4 and J is TRBJ1-5, with D unclear. V dropped 5 bases and J dropped 7 bases, with 9 bases sitting between them. This CDR3 is built from 12 residues. CDR3 protein: CASSPTGQPQHF. In nucleotides, the CDR3 is TGTGCCAGCAGTCCGACTGGCCAGCCCCAGCATTTT.

This chain uses TRBV9 with TRBJ2-3; 9 bases are a match to TRBD2. Per germline, CDR1 SGDLS and CDR2 YYNGEE. Trimming took 0 bases from V and 3 from J; bases not matched to a gene: 8. This CDR3 comprises 17 residues. The CDR3 reads CASSVEVGREGTDTQYF. The CDR3 bases are TGTGCCAGCAGCGTAGAAGTAGGGCGGGAGGGAACAGATACGCAGTATTTT.

The chain combines TRBV6-6 with TRBJ1-2; perhaps TRBD1 as D (6 bases). CDR3 size: 10 residues. The V and J ends lost 8 bases and 8 bases respectively, with 9 bases between them. Germline CDR1 reads MNHNY; CDR2 reads SVGAGI (reference sequence). The CDR3 sequence: CASSGAGYTF. The CDR3 coding sequence is TGTGCCAGCTCAGGGGCGGGCTACACCTTC.

The gene calls are TRBV7-8 and TRBJ1-6; possibly TRBD1 for D (6 bases). The germline V and J ends were trimmed by 2 bases and 10 bases, with 24 bases remaining between them. There are 18 residues in the CDR3. Germline assignment: CDR1 SGHVS and CDR2 FQNEAQ. The DNA of the CDR3 is TGTGCCAGCAGCTTATTCTGGGGAAACCGAGGGGGTGGATCACCCCTCCACTTT. It translates to CASSLFWGNRGGGSPLHF. Drawing the rest from reference TRBV7-8 and TRBJ1-6, the complete variable domain is GAGVSQSPRYKVAKRGQDVALRCDPISGHVSLFWYQQALGQGPEFLTYFQNEAQLDKSGLPSDRFFAERPEGSVSTLKIQRTQQEDSAVYLCASSLFWGNRGGGSPLHFGNGTRLTVT.

J is TRBJ2-5 and V is TRBV10-3, with 9 bases identical to TRBD1. V trimming: 5 bases; J trimming: 2 bases; junction bases outside the gene matches: 6. Germline V lookup: CDR1 ENHRY, CDR2 SYGVKD. CDR3 length: 15 amino acids. The CDR3 sequence: CAISNPGQGQETQYF. The CDR3 DNA reads TGTGCCATCAGTAACCCGGGACAGGGACAAGAGACCCAGTACTTC.

This clone has just one count. The chain recombines TRBV12-3 or TRBV12-4 with TRBJ1-2; D might be TRBD1 (5 bases). Trimming pared 7 bases from V and 3 bases from J, leaving 12 bases between. The CDR3 spans 13 residues. CDR3 coding DNA: TGTGCCAGCACCCCCGGGGGGGACTATGGCTACACCTTC. The encoded protein is CASTPGGDYGYTF.

The rearrangement uses TRBV29-1 and TRBJ2-1; the match to TRBD1 covers 7 bases. With V trimmed by 7 bases and J by 4 bases, 4 bases remained unmatched. From germline, CDR1 is SQVTM and CDR2 ANQGSEA. The CDR3 spans 12 residues. The CDR3 sequence: CSDLQGYNEQFF. The CDR3 DNA is TGCAGCGACCTACAGGGGTACAATGAGCAGTTCTTC.

This clone was seen just once. This rearrangement joins TRBV18 to TRBJ2-7, with TRBD2 identical over 8 bases. Germline V CDR1 and CDR2: KGHSH, LQKENI. V gave up 5 bases and J gave up 5 bases; unmatched junction bases: 8. The CDR3 runs to 14 residues. The CDR3: CASSIGGGPNEQYF. As DNA, the CDR3 is TGTGCCAGCTCAATTGGCGGGGGGCCCAACGAGCAGTACTTC.

The genes are TRBV6-5 and TRBJ2-5; 10 bases map to TRBD2. The V segment lost 6 bases and the J segment 3 bases; nucleotides outside the gene matches: 4. This CDR3 region has 14 residues. The germline CDR1 and CDR2 sequences are MNHEY and SVGAGI. CDR3 sequence (DNA): TGTGCCAGCAGGTTCAGCGGGAGGGAAGAGACCCAGTACTTC. Translating it yields CASRFSGREETQYF.

The V and J genes are TRBV4-1 and TRBJ1-1, with a weak D call TRBD1 (5 bases). V gave up 3 bases and J gave up 7 bases, with 21 bases separating them. This CDR3 is 16 amino acids long. Germline assignment: CDR1 MGHRA and CDR2 YSYEKL. The CDR3 sequence: CASSQPAARVGDEAFF. The CDR3 bases are TGCGCCAGCAGCCAGCCCGCCGCCAGGGTTGGTGATGAAGCTTTCTTT.

This clone was observed once. This chain links TRBV12-5 with TRBJ2-7; a weak D match, TRBD1 (6 bases). Trimming stripped 1 base from V and 4 bases from J, with 11 bases between. The CDR3 has 14 residues. The germline gives CDR1 LGHNT, CDR2 FRNRAP. CDR3 nucleotides: TGTGCTAGTGGTTTGGCGGCAGGGGTTTACGAGCAGTACTTC. Translation: CASGLAAGVYEQYF.

This clone was observed a single time. The chain employs TRBV19 and TRBJ1-2; no clear D gene. The CDR3 loop spans 19 amino acids. Germline CDR1 reads LNHDA; CDR2 reads SQIVND (reference sequence). Trimming shortened V by 2 bases and J by 1 base, and 23 bases separated the two germline ends. As DNA, the CDR3 is TGTGCCAGTAGTATAAGCGTCACCGACTCCAGAATCTTTAACTATGGCTACACCTTC. Translated: CASSISVTDSRIFNYGYTF.

The chain joins TRBV2 to TRBJ2-6; tentatively, D is TRBD2 (6 bases). This CDR3 has 19 residues. The germline V gene encodes CDR1 SNHLY and CDR2 FYNNEI. Trimming took 5 bases from V and 0 from J, leaving 20 bases between them. CDR3 loop: CASSQGLRTLLSGANVLTF. The CDR3 DNA is TGTGCCAGCAGTCAGGGACTCAGGACACTTCTCTCTGGGGCCAACGTCCTGACTTTC. Full variable domain (missing parts from reference TRBV2 and TRBJ2-6): EPEVTQTPSHQVTQMGQEVILRCVPISNHLYFYWYRQILGQKVEFLVSFYNNEISEKSEIFDDQFSVERPDGSNFTLKIRSTKLEDSAMYFCASSQGLRTLLSGANVLTFGAGSRLTVL.

The genes are TRBV15 and TRBJ1-3; TRBD1 might be the D (5 bases). The CDR3 totals 16 residues. The germline gives CDR1 LNHNV, CDR2 YYDKDF (reference sequence). The V end lost 3 bases, the J end lost 8 bases, and 20 bases lay between the germline ends. The CDR3 reads CATSRGKGTGVDTIYF. The CDR3 DNA sequence: TGTGCCACCAGCAGGGGGAAGGGGACTGGCGTGGACACCATATATTTT.